This T cell receptor beta chain is drawn from a study of shared clonotypes between healthy human individuals. The donors were adults (healthy and HIV-negative) with no recent acute infections or vaccinations. Researchers partitioned CD4+ cells into CD45RA+ naive and CD45RA-negative memory subsets. Sequencing was performed with immunoSEQ multiplex PCR; in TCRdb, only in-frame clones are kept and a portion is missing. The sample carries about 730,000 clones, roughly 72% recorded once. The germline V and J ends were trimmed by 2 bases and 1 base, with 2 bases remaining between them. Germline V gives CDR1 SGHAT, CDR2 FQDESV (reference sequence). The CDR3 length is 13 residues.

V usage is TRBV11-1 and J usage is TRBJ2-2; no reliable D call. The sample was memory CD4+ T cells sorted from blood. This sample's subset: CD45RA-negative fraction. This clonotype was obtained from a woman under 40 in good health. In nucleotides, the CDR3 is TGTGCCAGCAGCTTACTGAACACCGGGGAGCTGTTTTTT. Protein: CASSLLNTGELFF.